This T cell receptor beta chain is drawn from a study of T cells in localized non-small cell lung cancer. Study results and caveats: Peak T cell clonality was found in uninvolved adjacent lung, exceeding tumor. Because researchers sequenced only one region of the tumor, heterogeneity is still possible.

The data were produced by immunoSEQ multiplex PCR, yet TCRdb's version contains in-frame clones alone and is incomplete. The table has almost 8,500 clones, approximately 59% seen once; the top ten hold less than 8.5%. Details on this clone: The antigen is undetermined.

The source material was lymph node tissue, sampled before any cancer treatment. The TCR sequence derives from a male donor at least 60 years old with stage I squamous cell lung carcinoma.

The CDR3 DNA is TGCAGCGCCGGAGAGAGGGAGGGGAAGGATGGCTACACCTTC. It specifies CSAGEREGKDGYTF. The chain combines TRBV29-1 with TRBJ1-2, with a possible D match to TRBD1 (5 bases). CDR3 length: 14 residues. V lost 7 bases, J lost 6 bases, and 21 bases lay in between. The germline CDR1 and CDR2 sequences are SQVTM and ANQGSEA.